This T cell receptor (beta chain) was identified in a study of regulatory T cells in long-lasting Graves disease. To make TCR beta libraries, researchers used iRepertoire HTBI primers and Arm-PCR of CDR3 regions. TCRdb passed the multiplex PCR reads through MiXCR, listing each CDR3 protein once. The sample has hundreds of thousands of distinct CDR3 sequences; about 15% are singletons. Study-wide results and caveats: It was possible that the small sample size reduced accuracy. Clonotypes that were public and shared totalled 2,500 to 3,000 in persistent patients versus about 1,000 in new patients.

The germline gives CDR1 MDHEN, CDR2 SYDVKM. This CDR3 contains 16 residues. Trimming took 3 bases from V and 2 from J, leaving 11 bases between them. Time point here: newly diagnosed GD, antithyroid drugs for less than 3 months. There was RNA extracted from PBMCs, and the TCR library was made from it. This clonotype was seen ten or more times. Its cognate antigen is unknown. In addition, the sample was reused for a study of T cells in Graves' hyperthyroidism and ophthalmopathy. As that report states: Ophthalmopathy, as predicted by the model, came a median 6.5 months after the prediction.

The sequenced sample was peripheral blood mononuclear cells (PBMCs), obtained at new diagnosis, from a patient treated with antithyroid drugs. The source is a woman aged 25 to 39 with Graves disease. This chain connects TRBV28 to TRBJ2-6; unclear D gene. In nucleotides, the CDR3 is TGTGCCAGCAGTTTCAGACTCAAAGCTGGGGCCAACGTCCTGACTTTC. It encodes CASSFRLKAGANVLTF.